This T cell receptor beta chain is from a study of CD8+ T cells in alopecia areata. The CDR3 is 12 residues long. The germline gives CDR1 SGDLS, CDR2 YYNGEE. V was trimmed by 2 bases and J by 4 bases, leaving 6 bases between them. Extracted from the samples, RNA was reverse transcribed into cDNA to serve as the sequencing template. Profiled with immunoSEQ multiplex PCR; TCRdb holds only in-frame clones, not every one. The sample has approximately 210,000 clones, more than 55% seen once. Comment on this clone: Within the sample, other DNA sequences also encode this same CDR3.

Treatment reported: oral pan-JAK inhibitor, 5-10 mg twice daily. The sample in question was CD4+ T cells sorted from blood, obtained around week 46, from a patient treated with tofacitinib. This chain joins TRBV9 and TRBJ1-2, with D unresolved. The clonotype was recovered from a human donor with alopecia areata. CDR3: CASSVGSYGYTF. The CDR3, as DNA: TGTGCCAGCAGCGTCGGGAGCTATGGCTACACCTTC.